This T cell receptor beta chain was identified in a study of vaccination and CD4 T cells after COVID-19. On this clonotype: Its antigen is still unknown.

Cultured CD4+ T cell DNA underwent sequencing with the Oncomine TCR Beta short-read assay. TCRdb independently ran MiXCR on the PCR reads; one entry per CDR3 protein. Of about 13,000 distinct CDR3 sequences in the sample, 50% to 75% were seen once. Treatment here: roughly 10-day PBMC culture with coronavirus spike peptide pools or control peptides (ViraFEST assay). V dropped 6 bases and J dropped 0 bases, with 6 bases sitting between them. The CDR3 totals 13 residues. Per the germline V gene, CDR1 is SNHLY and CDR2 is FYNNEI. Study-level points and caveats: Among reactive clones from convalescent patients, a median approximately 86% appeared only post-vaccination.

Sequencing was carried out using CD4+ T cells from blood, cultured in vitro. This sequence originates from a human donor who had recovered from COVID-19. This chain joins TRBV2 and TRBJ1-5, with no clear D. The CDR3 DNA reads as TGTGCCAGCAGGAGAACTAGCAATCAGCCCCAGCATTTT. Translation gives CASRRTSNQPQHF.